This is a list of T cell receptor beta chains from one sample in a study of T-cell memory formation after mild COVID-19. Each CDR3 protein gets one entry after TCRdb re-called the 5' RACE reads with MiXCR. The sample shows approximately 300,000 distinct CDR3 sequences, roughly 8% of them seen only once. Sample: PBMCs or a T cell subset sorted from them (not recorded which). Receptors were obtained from a man younger than 30 who had mild COVID-19 (a few samples of this study predate the infection). Cell type and time point are not known. Each CDR3 is given with its conserved first and last residue. The D gene is left open where the match is weak. Where a row states a size, it is once, few, many or the class of an expanded clone; other rows omit it.

clone_size,j_call,d_call,v_call,cdr3_aa,cdr3_nt
-,TRBJ2-3,TRBD2,TRBV3-1,CASSHERGGTDTQYF,TGTGCCAGCAGCCACGAGCGGGGGGGCACAGATACGCAGTATTTT
many,TRBJ2-5,-,TRBV5-1,CASSLEPPGLTQETQYF,TGCGCCAGCAGCTTGGAACCCCCGGGACTGACACAAGAGACCCAGTACTTC
many,TRBJ2-2,-,TRBV20-1,CSARRDTGELFF,TGCAGTGCTAGACGAGACACCGGGGAGCTGTTTTTT
-,TRBJ2-2,-,TRBV5-1,CASSLRSNTGELFF,TGCGCCAGCAGCTTGAGATCGAACACCGGGGAGCTGTTTTTT
few,TRBJ2-5,-,TRBV6-2/TRBV6-3,CASHDHNQETQYF,TGTGCCAGCCACGACCACAACCAAGAGACCCAGTACTTC
many,TRBJ1-1,TRBD1,TRBV12-3/TRBV12-4,CASSLVTGGTEAFF,TGCGCCAGCAGCTTGGTGACAGGGGGGACTGAAGCTTTCTTT
-,TRBJ2-1,TRBD2,TRBV5-1,CASSILAGEINEQFF,TGCGCCAGCAGCATACTAGCGGGGGAGATCAATGAGCAGTTCTTC
few,TRBJ2-7,-,TRBV6-6,CASSRATGSYEQYF,TGTGCCAGCAGTCGAGCGACAGGCTCCTACGAGCAGTACTTC
few,TRBJ2-1,TRBD1,TRBV6-5,CASSPRGTGHREQFF,TGTGCCAGCAGCCCACGCGGGACAGGGCATCGTGAGCAGTTCTTC
-,TRBJ2-3,-,TRBV7-2,CASSSYGQAQYF,TGTGCCAGCAGCTCCTACGGTCAAGCGCAGTATTTT
few,TRBJ1-5,-,TRBV6-6,CASSYPVADWLASNQPQHF,TGTGCCAGCAGTTACCCCGTTGCAGACTGGTTGGCTAGCAATCAGCCCCAGCATTTT
-,TRBJ2-3,-,TRBV12-3/TRBV12-4,CASSAPVTDTQYF,TGTGCCAGCAGTGCCCCGGTCACAGATACGCAGTATTTT
many,TRBJ2-5,TRBD1,TRBV4-2,CASSLGQGERVTQYF,TGTGCCAGCAGCCTAGGCCAGGGGGAGAGGGTGACCCAGTACTTC
-,TRBJ1-6,TRBD1,TRBV20-1,CSARVGTGLVSPLHF,TGCAGTGCTAGAGTGGGGACAGGGTTAGTTTCACCCCTCCACTTT
few,TRBJ1-3,TRBD1,TRBV7-2,CASSPALDRVNTIYF,TGTGCCAGCAGCCCCGCTCTTGACAGGGTCAACACCATATATTTT
few,TRBJ1-1,TRBD1,TRBV13,CASSSGDRATEAFF,TGTGCCAGCAGCTCCGGCGACAGGGCCACTGAAGCTTTCTTT
few,TRBJ1-2,-,TRBV4-1,CASTLSTVVDGYTF,TGCGCCAGCACACTCTCAACGGTGGTGGATGGCTACACCTTC
many,TRBJ2-7,-,TRBV7-9,CASSSMNPYEQYF,TGTGCCAGCAGCTCCATGAACCCCTACGAGCAGTACTTC
few,TRBJ2-3,TRBD1,TRBV12-5,CASGLTGTGRDTQYF,TGTGCTAGTGGTTTGACCGGGACAGGGAGAGATACGCAGTATTTT
many,TRBJ2-7,-,TRBV20-1,CSARLSVTRYEQYF,TGCAGTGCTAGGTTGAGCGTCACCCGCTACGAGCAGTACTTC
-,TRBJ2-1,-,TRBV4-1,CASSQAGVHEQFF,TGCGCCAGCAGCCAAGCAGGGGTCCATGAGCAGTTCTTC
many,TRBJ2-5,-,TRBV7-2,CASSLAHWETQYF,TGTGCCAGCAGCTTAGCGCATTGGGAGACCCAGTACTTC
many,TRBJ2-1,-,TRBV4-1,CASSQGTGWNEQFF,TGCGCCAGCAGCCAAGGCACTGGCTGGAATGAGCAGTTCTTC
-,TRBJ2-1,TRBD2,TRBV18,CASSRAGGTYNEQFF,TGTGCCAGCTCAAGGGCGGGGGGGACCTACAATGAGCAGTTCTTC
few,TRBJ2-3,TRBD1,TRBV6-1,CASSEQGADTQYF,TGTGCCAGCAGTGAACAGGGGGCAGATACGCAGTATTTT
many,TRBJ2-5,-,TRBV20-1,CSAGRQGETQYF,TGCAGTGCTGGGAGGCAGGGGGAGACCCAGTACTTC
-,TRBJ2-5,TRBD2,TRBV7-2,CASSLGRFQAGGLGETQYF,TGTGCCAGCAGCTTAGGACGTTTTCAAGCGGGGGGGCTTGGTGAGACCCAGTACTTC
few,TRBJ2-3,-,TRBV3-1,CASSLGGRADTQYF,TGTGCCAGCAGTCTAGGGGGAAGGGCAGATACGCAGTATTTT
few,TRBJ2-1,-,TRBV20-1,CSARPPGGSSYNEQFF,TGCAGTGCTAGACCACCAGGGGGGAGCTCCTACAATGAGCAGTTCTTC
few,TRBJ2-1,-,TRBV5-1,CASSVQTNIAINEQFF,TGCGCCAGCAGCGTCCAGACAAATATAGCGATTAATGAGCAGTTCTTC
many,TRBJ1-2,-,TRBV19,CASSNRQFGYTF,TGTGCCAGTAGTAATCGTCAGTTCGGCTACACCTTC
few,TRBJ2-7,-,TRBV3-1,CASSQAWGRTYEQYF,TGTGCCAGCAGCCAAGCATGGGGGAGGACCTACGAGCAGTACTTC
-,TRBJ1-4,-,TRBV7-2,CASSLSQGATNEKLFF,TGTGCCAGCAGCTTAAGCCAGGGTGCAACTAATGAAAAACTGTTTTTT
-,TRBJ2-1,-,TRBV12-3/TRBV12-4,CASSPSHNEQFF,TGTGCCAGCAGTCCTAGTCACAATGAGCAGTTCTTC
few,TRBJ1-6,TRBD1,TRBV3-1,CASSQLDRSNSPLHF,TGTGCCAGCAGCCAACTGGACAGGTCGAATTCACCCCTCCACTTT
few,TRBJ2-5,-,TRBV7-9,CASSLRGGPQETQYF,TGTGCCAGCAGCTTAAGGGGGGGTCCCCAAGAGACCCAGTACTTC
-,TRBJ2-7,-,TRBV20-1,CSASWGQGGTYEQYF,TGCAGTGCTAGTTGGGGCCAGGGGGGCACCTACGAGCAGTACTTC
-,TRBJ2-3,TRBD2,TRBV5-1,CASSLGLAGASTDTQYF,TGCGCCAGCAGCTTGGGACTAGCGGGAGCTAGCACAGATACGCAGTATTTT
many,TRBJ2-1,-,TRBV5-1,CASSKGPLNEQFF,TGCGCCAGCAGCAAGGGCCCTCTCAATGAGCAGTTCTTC
few,TRBJ1-6,-,TRBV25-1,CASSEYRGRVNSPLHF,TGTGCCAGCAGTGAGTATAGGGGCAGAGTAAATTCACCCCTCCACTTT
-,TRBJ2-1,TRBD2,TRBV18,CASSQNGLAGKNEQFF,TGTGCCAGCTCACAAAATGGACTAGCGGGGAAGAATGAGCAGTTCTTC
few,TRBJ1-1,TRBD1,TRBV5-1,CASSSASGTGEAFF,TGCGCCAGCAGCTCCGCCTCCGGGACAGGGGAAGCTTTCTTT
many,TRBJ2-1,-,TRBV7-9,CASRRGTNEQFF,TGTGCCAGCCGGCGGGGTACCAATGAGCAGTTCTTC
many,TRBJ1-1,-,TRBV5-1,CASSREPKETEAFF,TGCGCCAGCAGCAGGGAGCCAAAGGAGACTGAAGCTTTCTTT
-,TRBJ1-5,TRBD1,TRBV20-1,CSVIQGDQPQHF,TGCAGTGTTATACAGGGGGATCAGCCCCAGCATTTT
few,TRBJ2-5,-,TRBV4-1,CASSQARAGGETQYF,TGCGCCAGCAGCCAAGCCCGTGCCGGTGGGGAGACCCAGTACTTC
-,TRBJ2-5,-,TRBV28,CASSKTLKETQYF,TGTGCCAGCAGCAAGACCCTAAAAGAGACCCAGTACTTC
-,TRBJ2-7,-,TRBV4-1,CASSQPGRGLHEQYF,TGCGCCAGCAGCCAACCTGGGAGGGGGCTTCACGAGCAGTACTTC
few,TRBJ2-6,-,TRBV6-1,CASSEGGITGQLYGANVLTF,TGTGCCAGCAGTGAAGGAGGAATTACAGGGCAGCTTTATGGTGCCAACGTCCTGACTTTC
many,TRBJ1-4,-,TRBV28,CASSLSRELFF,TGTGCCAGCAGTTTAAGCAGGGAACTGTTTTTT
few,TRBJ1-4,TRBD1,TRBV9,CASSVASHPGGEKLFF,TGTGCCAGCAGCGTAGCTTCCCACCCAGGGGGCGAAAAACTGTTTTTT
-,TRBJ1-2,-,TRBV19,CASSLATGPYGYTF,TGTGCCAGTAGTCTCGCAACAGGGCCCTATGGCTACACCTTC
many,TRBJ2-7,-,TRBV5-1,CASSPGVYEQYF,TGCGCCAGCAGCCCGGGGGTCTACGAGCAGTACTTC
few,TRBJ2-1,-,TRBV7-3,CASSEQSNEQFF,TGTGCCAGCAGCGAACAGAGCAATGAGCAGTTCTTC
-,TRBJ2-7,TRBD1,TRBV18,CASSPDRVSYEQYF,TGTGCCAGCTCACCGGACAGGGTCTCCTACGAGCAGTACTTC
few,TRBJ2-1,-,TRBV5-1,CASSFSGAPSYNEQFF,TGCGCCAGCAGCTTTTCCGGGGCCCCCTCCTACAATGAGCAGTTCTTC
few,TRBJ1-6,-,TRBV5-6,CASSRGQSRLNSPLHF,TGTGCCAGCAGCCGCGGACAGTCAAGACTGAATTCACCCCTCCACTTT
-,TRBJ1-6,-,TRBV12-3/TRBV12-4,CASSFSGSDVSSTIHF,TGTGCCAGCAGTTTTTCCGGTTCGGATGTATCGTCGACCATCCACTTT